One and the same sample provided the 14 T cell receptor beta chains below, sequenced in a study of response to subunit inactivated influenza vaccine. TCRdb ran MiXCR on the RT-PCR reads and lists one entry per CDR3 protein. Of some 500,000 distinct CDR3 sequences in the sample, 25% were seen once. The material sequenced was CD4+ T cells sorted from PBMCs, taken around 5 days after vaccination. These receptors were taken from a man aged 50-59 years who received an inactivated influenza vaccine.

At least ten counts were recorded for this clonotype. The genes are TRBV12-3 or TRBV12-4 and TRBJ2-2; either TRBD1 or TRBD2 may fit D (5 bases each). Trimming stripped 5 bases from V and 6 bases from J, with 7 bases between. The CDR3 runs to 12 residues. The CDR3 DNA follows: TGTGCCAGCAGTCCGGGACCCGGGGAGCTGTTTTTT. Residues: CASSPGPGELFF.

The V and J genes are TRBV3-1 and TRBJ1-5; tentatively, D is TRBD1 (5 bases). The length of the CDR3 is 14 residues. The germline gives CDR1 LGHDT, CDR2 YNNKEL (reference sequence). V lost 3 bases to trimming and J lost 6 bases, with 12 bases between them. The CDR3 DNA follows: TGTGCCAGCAGCCAGGTCCAGGGAGGTCAGCCCCAGCATTTT. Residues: CASSQVQGGQPQHF. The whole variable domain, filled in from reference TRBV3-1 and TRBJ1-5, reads DTAVSQTPKYLVTQMGNDKSIKCEQNLGHDTMYWYKQDSKKFLKIMFSYNNKELIINETVPNRFSPKSPDKAHLNLHINSLELGDSAVYFCASSQVQGGQPQHFGDGTRLSIL.

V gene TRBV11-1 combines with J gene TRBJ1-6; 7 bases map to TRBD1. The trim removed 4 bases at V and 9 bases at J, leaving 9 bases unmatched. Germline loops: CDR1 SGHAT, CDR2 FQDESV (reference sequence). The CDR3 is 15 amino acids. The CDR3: CASSSGDRGTSPLHF. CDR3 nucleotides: TGTGCCAGCAGCTCCGGGGACAGAGGGACTTCACCCCTCCACTTT.

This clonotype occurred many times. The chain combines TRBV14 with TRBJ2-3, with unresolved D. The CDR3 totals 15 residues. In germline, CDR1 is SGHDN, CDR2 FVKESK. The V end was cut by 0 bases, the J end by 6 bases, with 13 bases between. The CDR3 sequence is CASSQDRKPRDTQYF. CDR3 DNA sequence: TGTGCCAGCAGCCAAGATCGCAAGCCTCGGGATACGCAGTATTTT.

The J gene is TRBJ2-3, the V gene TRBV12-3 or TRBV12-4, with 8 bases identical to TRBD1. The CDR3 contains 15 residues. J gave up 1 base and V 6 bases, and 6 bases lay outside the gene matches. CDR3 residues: CASSLTGGRTDTQYF. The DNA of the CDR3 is TGTGCCAGCAGCCTCACAGGGGGTCGCACAGATACGCAGTATTTT.

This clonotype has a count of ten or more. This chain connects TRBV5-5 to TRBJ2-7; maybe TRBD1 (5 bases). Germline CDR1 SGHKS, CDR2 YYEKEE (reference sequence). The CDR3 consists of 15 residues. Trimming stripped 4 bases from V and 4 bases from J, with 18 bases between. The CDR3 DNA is TGTGCCAGCAGCCTCTCAGGGTACAGTCTATACGAGCAGTACTTC. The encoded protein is CASSLSGYSLYEQYF.

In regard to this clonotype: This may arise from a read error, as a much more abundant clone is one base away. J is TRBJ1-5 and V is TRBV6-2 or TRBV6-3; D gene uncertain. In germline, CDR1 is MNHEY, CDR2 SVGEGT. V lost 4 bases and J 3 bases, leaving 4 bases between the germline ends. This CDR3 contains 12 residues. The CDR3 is CASSSINQPQHF. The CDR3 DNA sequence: TGTGCCAGCAGTTCCATCAATCAGCCCCAGCATTTT.

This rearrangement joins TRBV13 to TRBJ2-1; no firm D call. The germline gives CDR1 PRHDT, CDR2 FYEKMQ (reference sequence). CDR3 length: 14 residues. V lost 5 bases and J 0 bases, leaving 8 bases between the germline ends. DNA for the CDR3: TGTGCCAGCAGCCTCCGACACTCCTACAATGAGCAGTTCTTC. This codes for CASSLRHSYNEQFF.

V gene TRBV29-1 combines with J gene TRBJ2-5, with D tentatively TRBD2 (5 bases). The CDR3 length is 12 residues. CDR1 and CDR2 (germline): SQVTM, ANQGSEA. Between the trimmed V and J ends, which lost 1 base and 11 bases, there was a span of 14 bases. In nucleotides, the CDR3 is TGCAGCGTTGAAGGGCAGAGTCGGGATCAGTACTTC. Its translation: CSVEGQSRDQYF.

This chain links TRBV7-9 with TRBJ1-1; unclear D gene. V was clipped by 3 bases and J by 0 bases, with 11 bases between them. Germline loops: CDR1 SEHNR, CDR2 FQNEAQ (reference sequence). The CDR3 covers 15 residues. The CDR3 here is CASSLVINMNTEAFF. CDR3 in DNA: TGTGCCAGCAGCTTGGTCATAAACATGAACACTGAAGCTTTCTTT.

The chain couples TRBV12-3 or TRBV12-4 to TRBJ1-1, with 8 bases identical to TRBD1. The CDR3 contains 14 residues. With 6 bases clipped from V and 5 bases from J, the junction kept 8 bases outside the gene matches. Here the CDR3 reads CASSSRQGRTEAFF. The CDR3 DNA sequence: TGTGCCAGCAGCTCCCGACAGGGGCGGACTGAAGCTTTCTTT.

The DNA of the CDR3 is TGTGCCAGCAGCCAAGACCAGGGCTCCTACAATGAGCAGTTCTTC. It specifies CASSQDQGSYNEQFF. This chain joins TRBV4-2 and TRBJ2-1; D perhaps matches TRBD1 (5 bases). The germline V gene has CDR1 LGHNA and CDR2 YNFKEQ. The V end lost 0 bases, the J end lost 0 bases, and 6 bases lay between the germline ends. The CDR3 covers 15 residues.

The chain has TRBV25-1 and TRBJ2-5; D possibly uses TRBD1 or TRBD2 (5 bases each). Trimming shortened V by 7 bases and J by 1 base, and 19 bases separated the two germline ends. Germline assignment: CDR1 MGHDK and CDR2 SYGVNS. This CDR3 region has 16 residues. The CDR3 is CASNDVRWGTQETQYF. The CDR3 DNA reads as TGTGCCAGCAATGATGTACGGTGGGGGACCCAAGAGACCCAGTACTTC.

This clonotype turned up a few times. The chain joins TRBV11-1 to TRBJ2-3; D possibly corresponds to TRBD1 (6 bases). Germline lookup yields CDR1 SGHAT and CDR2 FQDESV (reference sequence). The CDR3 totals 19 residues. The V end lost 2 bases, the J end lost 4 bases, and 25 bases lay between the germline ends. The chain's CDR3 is CASSLFRAGGTRGADTQYF. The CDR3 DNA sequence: TGTGCCAGCAGCTTATTCCGGGCAGGAGGAACCAGGGGCGCAGATACGCAGTATTTT. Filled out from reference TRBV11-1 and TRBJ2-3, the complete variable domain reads EAEVAQSPRYKITEKSQAVAFWCDPISGHATLYWYRQILGQGPELLVQFQDESVVDDSQLPKDRFSAERLKGVDSTLKIQPAELGDSAMYLCASSLFRAGGTRGADTQYFGPGTRLTVL.